The 15 T cell receptor beta chains listed next were all sequenced from one sample in a study of T cell changes during pregnancy in multiple sclerosis. The assay was immunoSEQ multiplex PCR, and TCRdb's table has in-frame clones only and misses some. This sample carries 60,000 or so clones, 90% of them seen once, and the ten largest clones take about 2%. This specimen consisted of peripheral blood, obtained in the second trimester of pregnancy. The origin of the receptors is a female donor in good health, enrolled as a control in a pregnancy study.

This CDR3 reads CASSLRQGAANEQFF. The CDR3 region has the DNA TGTGCCAGCAGTCTCAGACAGGGGGCAGCGAATGAGCAGTTCTTC. V is TRBV28 and J is TRBJ2-1, with 10 nucleotides matching TRBD1. This CDR3 comprises 15 residues. V was pared by 5 bases and J by 7 bases, with 8 bases of the junction left unmatched. CDR1 and CDR2 from the germline V gene are MDHEN and SYDVKM.

The J gene is TRBJ2-2, the V gene TRBV28; D unresolved. The CDR3 is made up of 12 amino acids. CDR1 is MDHEN, CDR2 SYDVKM, per germline. Between the trimmed V and J ends, which lost 5 bases and 2 bases, there was a span of 3 bases. The CDR3 is CASSLNTGELFF. The CDR3 DNA reads TGTGCCAGCAGTCTAAACACCGGGGAGCTGTTTTTT.

This clone was detected only once. The chain is built from TRBV5-1 and TRBJ2-5, with 7 bases identical to TRBD1. The CDR3 loop spans 14 amino acids. The V gene's germline CDR1 is SGHRS and CDR2 YFSETQ. The ends lost 4 bases at V and 0 bases at J; junction bases unmatched: 3. The CDR3 DNA is TGCGCCAGCAGCGGGGGACAGTACCAAGAGACCCAGTACTTC. Its translation: CASSGGQYQETQYF.

This chain links TRBV11-3 with TRBJ2-7; 9 bases agree with TRBD2. Per germline, CDR1 SGHNT and CDR2 YENEEA. CDR3 length equals 13 residues. V trimming: 6 bases; J trimming: 3 bases; junction bases outside the gene matches: 3. The CDR3 nucleotides read TGTGCCAGCAGAAGACTAGCGGACTACGAGCAGTACTTC. Translated, it gives CASRRLADYEQYF.

This clone was found a few times. The chain is built from TRBV6-1 and TRBJ1-1, with D perhaps TRBD1 (5 bases). This CDR3 region has 14 residues. V was pared by 2 bases and J by 6 bases, with 13 bases between. Germline loops: CDR1 MNHNS, CDR2 SASEGT. In DNA form, the CDR3 reads TGTGCCAGCAGTGAACCGATACAGGTTTCTGAAGCTTTCTTT. Its protein product is CASSEPIQVSEAFF.

The chain uses TRBV28 and TRBJ1-5, with a weak D call TRBD1 (6 bases). CDR3 length equals 11 residues. Germline CDR1 and CDR2: MDHEN and SYDVKM. V lost 7 bases and J lost 11, with 12 bases in between. The CDR3 bases are TGTGCCAGCACCTGGAAGGGGGCCCAGCATTTT. It is translated as CASTWKGAQHF. The variable domain in full, completed from reference TRBV28 and TRBJ1-5, reads DVKVTQSSRYLVKRTGEKVFLECVQDMDHENMFWYRQDPGLGLRLIYFSYDVKMKEKGDIPEGYSVSREKKERFSLILESASTNQTSMYLCASTWKGAQHFGDGTRLSIL.

The rearrangement joins TRBV5-4 to TRBJ2-2, with no clear D. Per the germline V gene, CDR1 is SGHNT and CDR2 is YYREEE (reference sequence). The CDR3 contains 11 residues. Trimming took 6 bases from V and 5 from J, leaving 5 bases between them. In DNA form, the CDR3 reads TGTGCCAGCACCGGGACCGGGGAGCTGTTTTTT. As protein: CASTGTGELFF.

The chain uses TRBV9 and TRBJ2-7; D might be TRBD1 (5 bases). Germline-derived CDR1 and CDR2 are SGDLS and YYNGEE. This CDR3 is built from 14 residues. Trimming left V 0 bases short and J 3 bases short, with 10 bases between. The CDR3 sequence is CASSVGQINYEQYF. DNA for the CDR3: TGTGCCAGCAGCGTAGGACAGATCAACTACGAGCAGTACTTC.

The genes are TRBV25-1 and TRBJ2-7, with a tentative D call TRBD2 (6 bases). The CDR3 totals 15 residues. Deletions cut 1 base from V and 4 bases from J, with 14 bases between. Germline V lookup: CDR1 MGHDK, CDR2 SYGVNS. CDR3 nucleotides: TGTGCCAGCAGTGAATTCCGGGGGACGGGATACGAGCAGTACTTC. Protein sequence: CASSEFRGTGYEQYF.

The chain carries TRBV4-1 and TRBJ2-7; 7 bases fit TRBD1. The ends lost 3 bases at V and 6 bases at J; junction bases unmatched: 8. CDR1 and CDR2 (germline): MGHRA, YSYEKL. CDR3 length: 14 residues. Here the CDR3 DNA reads TGCGCCAGCAGCCAGGCTCCAGGGGGTGGCGAGCAGTACTTC. Translated: CASSQAPGGGEQYF.

The chain carries TRBV9 and TRBJ1-1; unclear D gene. Germline values: CDR1 SGDLS, CDR2 YYNGEE. The CDR3 is made up of 17 amino acids. The germline V and J ends were trimmed by 0 bases and 1 base, with 16 bases remaining between them. The CDR3 sequence: CASSVEAFGVSNTEAFF. The CDR3 DNA reads TGTGCCAGCAGCGTAGAGGCCTTCGGGGTTTCGAACACTGAAGCTTTCTTT.

V is TRBV2 and J is TRBJ1-2; 7 bases match TRBD1. This CDR3 is built from 14 residues. The junction had 8 bases not matched to a gene; V was cut back by 6 bases and J by 4 bases. Looked up from germline, CDR1 is SNHLY and CDR2 is FYNNEI. In nucleotides, the CDR3 is TGTGCCAGCAGGGAACAGGGGACCCTCTATGGCTACACCTTC. Protein product: CASREQGTLYGYTF.

The gene calls are TRBV5-5 and TRBJ2-1, with TRBD1 matching over 9 bases. The V segment lost 5 bases and the J segment 6 bases; nucleotides outside the gene matches: 9. This CDR3 region has 15 residues. Germline-derived CDR1 and CDR2 are SGHKS and YYEKEE (reference sequence). Written as DNA, the CDR3 is TGTGCCAGCAGAATCGCGACAGGGGGGATCAATGAGCAGTTCTTC. This encodes CASRIATGGINEQFF. The full variable domain, completed using reference TRBV5-5 and TRBJ2-1, is DAGVTQSPTHLIKTRGQQVTLRCSPISGHKSVSWYQQVLGQGPQFIFQYYEKEERGRGNFPDRFSARQFPNYSSELNVNALLLGDSALYLCASRIATGGINEQFFGPGTRLTVL.

The genes are TRBV15 and TRBJ2-1; weak D call: TRBD2 (6 bases). The CDR3 is 14 amino acids. The germline V gene encodes CDR1 LNHNV and CDR2 YYDKDF (reference sequence). V was trimmed by 10 bases and J by 10 bases, leaving 23 bases between them. CDR3 sequence reads: CASACGGELCEQFF. The CDR3 DNA reads as TGTGCCAGCGCGTGTGGCGGGGAATTGTGCGAGCAGTTCTTC. The whole variable domain, filled in from reference TRBV15 and TRBJ2-1, reads DAMVIQNPRYQVTQFGKPVTLSCSQTLNHNVMYWYQQKSSQAPKLLFHYYDKDFNNEADTPDNFQSRRPNTSFCFLDIRSPGLGDTAMYLCASACGGELCEQFFGPGTRLTVL.

This chain links TRBV5-1 with TRBJ2-3; D is possibly TRBD2 (5 bases). The CDR3 has 16 residues. Trimming cost V 4 bases and J 1 base, with 16 bases left between them. Germline V CDR1 and CDR2: SGHRS, YFSETQ. CDR3 in DNA: TGCGCCAGCAGCCCAAGACGCCTGAGGGGCACAGATACGCAGTATTTT. It yields the protein CASSPRRLRGTDTQYF.